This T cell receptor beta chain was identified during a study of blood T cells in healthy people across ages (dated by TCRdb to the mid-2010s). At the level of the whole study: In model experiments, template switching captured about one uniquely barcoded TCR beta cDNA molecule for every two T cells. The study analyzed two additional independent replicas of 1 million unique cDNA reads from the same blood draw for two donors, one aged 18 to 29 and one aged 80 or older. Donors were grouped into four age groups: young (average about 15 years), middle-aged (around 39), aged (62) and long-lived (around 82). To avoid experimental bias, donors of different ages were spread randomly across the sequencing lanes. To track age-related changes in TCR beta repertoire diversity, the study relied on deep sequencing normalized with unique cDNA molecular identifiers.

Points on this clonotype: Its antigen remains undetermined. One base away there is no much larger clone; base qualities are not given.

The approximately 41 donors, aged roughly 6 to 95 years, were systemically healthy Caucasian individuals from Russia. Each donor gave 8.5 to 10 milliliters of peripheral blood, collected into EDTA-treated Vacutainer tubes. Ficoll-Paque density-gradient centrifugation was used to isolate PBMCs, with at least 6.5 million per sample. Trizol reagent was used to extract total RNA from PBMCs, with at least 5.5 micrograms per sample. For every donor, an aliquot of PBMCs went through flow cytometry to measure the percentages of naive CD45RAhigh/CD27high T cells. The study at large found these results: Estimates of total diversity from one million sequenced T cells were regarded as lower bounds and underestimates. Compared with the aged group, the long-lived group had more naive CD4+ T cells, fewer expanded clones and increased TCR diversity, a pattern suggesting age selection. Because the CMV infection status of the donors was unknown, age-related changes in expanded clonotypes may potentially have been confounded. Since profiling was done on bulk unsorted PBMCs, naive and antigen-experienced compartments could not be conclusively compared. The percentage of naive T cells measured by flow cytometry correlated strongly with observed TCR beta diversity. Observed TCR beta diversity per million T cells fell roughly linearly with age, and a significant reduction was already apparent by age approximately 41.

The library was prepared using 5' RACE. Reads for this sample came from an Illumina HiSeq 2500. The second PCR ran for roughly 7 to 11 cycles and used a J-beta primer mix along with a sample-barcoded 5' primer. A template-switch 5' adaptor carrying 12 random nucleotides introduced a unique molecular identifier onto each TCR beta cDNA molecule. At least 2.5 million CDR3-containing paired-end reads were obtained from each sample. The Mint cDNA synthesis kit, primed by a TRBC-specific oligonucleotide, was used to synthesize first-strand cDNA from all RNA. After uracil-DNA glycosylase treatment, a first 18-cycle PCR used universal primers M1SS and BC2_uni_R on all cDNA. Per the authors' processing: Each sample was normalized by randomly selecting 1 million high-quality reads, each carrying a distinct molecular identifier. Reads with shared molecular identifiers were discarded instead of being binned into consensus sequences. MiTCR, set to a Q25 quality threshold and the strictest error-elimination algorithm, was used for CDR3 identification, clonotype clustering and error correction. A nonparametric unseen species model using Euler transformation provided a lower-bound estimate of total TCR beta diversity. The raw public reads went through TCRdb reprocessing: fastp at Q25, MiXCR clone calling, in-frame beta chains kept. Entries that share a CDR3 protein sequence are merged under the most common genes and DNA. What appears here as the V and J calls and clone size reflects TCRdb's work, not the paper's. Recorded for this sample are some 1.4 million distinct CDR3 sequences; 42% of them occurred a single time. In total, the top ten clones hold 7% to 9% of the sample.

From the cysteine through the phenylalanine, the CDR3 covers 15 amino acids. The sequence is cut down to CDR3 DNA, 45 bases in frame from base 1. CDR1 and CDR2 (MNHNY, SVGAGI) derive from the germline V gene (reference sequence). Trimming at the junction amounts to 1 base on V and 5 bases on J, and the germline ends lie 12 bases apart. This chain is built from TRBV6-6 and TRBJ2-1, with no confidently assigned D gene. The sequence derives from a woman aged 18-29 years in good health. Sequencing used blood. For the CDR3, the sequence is CASSYFGEINNEQFF. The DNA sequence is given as TGTGCCAGCAGTTACTTTGGGGAAATAAACAATGAGCAGTTCTTC.